This entry concerns a single T cell receptor (beta chain). Its target is unknown. Profiled with immunoSEQ multiplex PCR; TCRdb holds only in-frame clones, not every one. The data show roughly 810,000 clones, 96% seen once. This record comes from a study of shared clonotypes between healthy human individuals. Study-level information: Contributing individuals were a couple of females and a few males aged 18 to 49.

Naivety among CD8 cells was defined by CD45RO negativity and positive CCR7 selection, thereby excluding terminally differentiated effector memory CD45RA+ cells. This CDR3 comprises 14 residues. V lost 1 base and J lost 4; bases outside the gene matches: 2. Per the germline V gene, CDR1 is SEHNR and CDR2 is FQNEAQ (reference sequence). Broader study findings: When naive CD4 clonotypes were compared across a few donors, about 4.8% were shared. Relative to memory subsets, naive subsets generally showed larger estimated richness.

The TCR was taken from a man in his thirties or forties in good health. V usage is TRBV7-9 and J usage is TRBJ2-7; 9 nucleotides align to TRBD2. The specimen sequenced was naive CD8+ T cells sorted from blood. The chain's CDR3 is CASSLVAGAYEQYF. The CDR3 nucleotides are TGTGCCAGCAGCTTAGTAGCGGGAGCTTACGAGCAGTACTTC.